The clone carrying this T cell receptor beta chain has just one count. What it binds is unknown. V trimming: 4 bases; J trimming: 1 base; junction bases outside the gene matches: 5. Germline CDR1 SGHKS, CDR2 YYEKEE (reference sequence). The CDR3 extends over 14 amino acids. This specimen belongs to a study of cytomegalovirus exposure and HLA in healthy donors. General study results and limits: The authors listed approximately 150 TCR beta chains as cytomegalovirus-associated. The authors later found HLA-associated TCR beta chains more clonally expanded than equally common others. An Asian-associated ancestry cluster reportedly showed fewer N-insertions than the approximately 650-donor mean in a later analysis.

With 60 Vbeta and 13 Jbeta primers, the PCR was carried out. Assay: immunoSEQ multiplex PCR; the TCRdb copy retains only in-frame clones and omits some. The table lists 150,000 to 200,000 clones, approximately 80% of them singletons. The receptor was derived from a man aged 55 to 70 in good health and CMV-seronegative. The chain couples TRBV5-5 to TRBJ2-7, with TRBD1 matching over 7 bases. Sequencing was performed on PBMCs. The CDR3 region is CASSLGGASYEQYF. The CDR3 nucleotides read TGTGCCAGCAGCCTAGGGGGCGCATCCTACGAGCAGTACTTC.